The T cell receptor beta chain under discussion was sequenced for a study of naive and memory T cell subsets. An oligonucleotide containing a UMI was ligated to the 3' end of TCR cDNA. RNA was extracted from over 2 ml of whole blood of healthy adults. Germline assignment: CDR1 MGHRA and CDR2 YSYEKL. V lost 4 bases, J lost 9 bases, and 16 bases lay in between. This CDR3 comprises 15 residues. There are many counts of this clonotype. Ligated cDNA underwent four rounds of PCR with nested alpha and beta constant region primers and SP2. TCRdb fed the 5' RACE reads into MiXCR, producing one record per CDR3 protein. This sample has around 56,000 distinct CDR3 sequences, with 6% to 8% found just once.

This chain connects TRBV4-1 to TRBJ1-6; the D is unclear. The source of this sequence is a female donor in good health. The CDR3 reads CASSPRSRAGSPLHF. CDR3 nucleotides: TGCGCCAGCAGCCCCCGTAGTCGGGCAGGTTCACCCCTCCACTTT.